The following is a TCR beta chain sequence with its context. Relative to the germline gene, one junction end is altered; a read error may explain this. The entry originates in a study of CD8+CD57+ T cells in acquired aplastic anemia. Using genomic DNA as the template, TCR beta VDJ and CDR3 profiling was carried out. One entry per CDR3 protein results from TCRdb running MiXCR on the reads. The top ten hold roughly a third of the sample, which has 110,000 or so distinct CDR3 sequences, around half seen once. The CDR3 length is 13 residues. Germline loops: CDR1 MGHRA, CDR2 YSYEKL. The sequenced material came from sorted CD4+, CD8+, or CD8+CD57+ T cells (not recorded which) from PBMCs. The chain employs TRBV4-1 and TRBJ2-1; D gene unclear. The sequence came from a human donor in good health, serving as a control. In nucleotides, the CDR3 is TGCGTCAGCAGCCAAGGACGGGACAATGAGCAGTTCTTC. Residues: CVSSQGRDNEQFF.